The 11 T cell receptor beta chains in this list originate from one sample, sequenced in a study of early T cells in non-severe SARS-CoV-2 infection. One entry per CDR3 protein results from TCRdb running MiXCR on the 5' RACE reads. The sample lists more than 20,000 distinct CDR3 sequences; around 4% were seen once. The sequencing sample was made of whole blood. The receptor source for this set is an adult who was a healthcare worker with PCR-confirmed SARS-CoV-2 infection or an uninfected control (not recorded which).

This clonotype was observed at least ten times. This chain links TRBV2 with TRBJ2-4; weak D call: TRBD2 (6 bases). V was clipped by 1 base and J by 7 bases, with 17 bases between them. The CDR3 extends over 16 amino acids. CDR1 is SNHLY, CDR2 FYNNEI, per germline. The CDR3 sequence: CASSEDGGATGNIQYF. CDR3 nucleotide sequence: TGTGCCAGCAGTGAAGATGGAGGGGCTACGGGTAACATTCAGTACTTC.

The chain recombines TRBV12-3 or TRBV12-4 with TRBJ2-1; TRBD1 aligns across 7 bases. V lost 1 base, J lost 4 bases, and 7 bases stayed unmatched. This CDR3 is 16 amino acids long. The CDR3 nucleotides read TGTGCCAGCAGTTTAGGCCCGGACAGGTCTTACAATGAGCAGTTCTTC. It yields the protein CASSLGPDRSYNEQFF.

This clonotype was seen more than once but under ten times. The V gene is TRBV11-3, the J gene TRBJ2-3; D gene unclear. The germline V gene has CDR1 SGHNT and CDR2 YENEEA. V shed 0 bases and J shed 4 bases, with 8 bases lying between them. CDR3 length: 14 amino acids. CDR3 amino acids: CASSLDLVSDTQYF. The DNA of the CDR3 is TGTGCCAGCAGCTTAGATCTTGTGTCAGATACGCAGTATTTT. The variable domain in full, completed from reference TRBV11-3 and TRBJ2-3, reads EAGVVQSPRYKIIEKKQPVAFWCNPISGHNTLYWYLQNLGQGPELLIRYENEEAVDDSQLPKDRFSAERLKGVDSTLKIQPAELGDSAVYLCASSLDLVSDTQYFGPGTRLTVL.

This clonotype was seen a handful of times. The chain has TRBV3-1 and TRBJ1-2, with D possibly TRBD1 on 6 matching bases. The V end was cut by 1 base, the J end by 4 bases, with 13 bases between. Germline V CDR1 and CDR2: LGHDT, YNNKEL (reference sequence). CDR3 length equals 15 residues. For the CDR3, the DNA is TGTGCCAGCAGCCAAGGATGGCAGGGGTCCTATGGCTACACCTTC. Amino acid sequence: CASSQGWQGSYGYTF.

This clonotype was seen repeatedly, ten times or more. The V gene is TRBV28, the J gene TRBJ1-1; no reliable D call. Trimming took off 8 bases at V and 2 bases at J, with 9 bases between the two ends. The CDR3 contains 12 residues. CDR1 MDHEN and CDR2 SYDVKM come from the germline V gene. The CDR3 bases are TGTGCCAGCTTTAACAGTAACACTGAAGCTTTCTTT. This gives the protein CASFNSNTEAFF.

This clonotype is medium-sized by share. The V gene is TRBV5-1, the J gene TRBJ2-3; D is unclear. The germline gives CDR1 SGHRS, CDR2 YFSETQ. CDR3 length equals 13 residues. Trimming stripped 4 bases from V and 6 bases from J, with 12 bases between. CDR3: CASSLHRADTQYF. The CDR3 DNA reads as TGCGCCAGCAGCCTCCACCGTGCGGATACGCAGTATTTT.

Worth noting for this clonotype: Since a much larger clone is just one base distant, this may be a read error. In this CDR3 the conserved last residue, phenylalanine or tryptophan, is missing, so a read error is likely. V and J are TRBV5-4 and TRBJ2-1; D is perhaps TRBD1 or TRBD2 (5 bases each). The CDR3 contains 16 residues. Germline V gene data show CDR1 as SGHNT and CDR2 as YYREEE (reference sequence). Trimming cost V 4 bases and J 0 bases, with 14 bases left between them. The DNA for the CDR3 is TGTGCCAGCAGCCGAGGGACGGCTAGCTCCTACAATGAGCAGTTCATC. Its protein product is CASSRGTASSYNEQFI.

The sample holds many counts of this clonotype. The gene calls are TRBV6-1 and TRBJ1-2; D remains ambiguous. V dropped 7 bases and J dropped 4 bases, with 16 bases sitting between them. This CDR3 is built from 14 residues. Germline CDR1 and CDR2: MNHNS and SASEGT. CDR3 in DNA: TGTGCCAGCAACCCAAGGACGCCAATCTATGGCTACACCTTC. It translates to CASNPRTPIYGYTF.

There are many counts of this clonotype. The CDR3 DNA follows: TGCGCCAGCAGCTTGGGACTAGCGGGAGACGAGCAGTACTTC. It encodes CASSLGLAGDEQYF. This sequence joins TRBV5-1 and TRBJ2-7; 12 bases align to TRBD2. V trimming: 0 bases; J trimming: 5 bases; junction bases outside the gene matches: 0. The CDR3 runs 14 residues. CDR1 and CDR2 from the germline V gene are SGHRS and YFSETQ.

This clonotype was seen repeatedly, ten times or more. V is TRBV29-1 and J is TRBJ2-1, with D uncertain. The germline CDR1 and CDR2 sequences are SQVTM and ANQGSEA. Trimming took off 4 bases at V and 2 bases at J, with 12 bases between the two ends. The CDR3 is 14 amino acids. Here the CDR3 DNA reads TGCAGCGTTGTGGGCTTGGGGACCTACAATGAGCAGTTCTTC. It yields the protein CSVVGLGTYNEQFF.

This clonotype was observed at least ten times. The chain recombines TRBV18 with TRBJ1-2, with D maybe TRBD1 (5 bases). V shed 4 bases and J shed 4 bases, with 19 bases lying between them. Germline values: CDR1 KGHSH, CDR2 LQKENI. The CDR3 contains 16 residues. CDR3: CASSLFPGMKFYGYTF. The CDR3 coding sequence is TGTGCCAGCTCACTTTTTCCAGGGATGAAGTTCTATGGCTACACCTTC.